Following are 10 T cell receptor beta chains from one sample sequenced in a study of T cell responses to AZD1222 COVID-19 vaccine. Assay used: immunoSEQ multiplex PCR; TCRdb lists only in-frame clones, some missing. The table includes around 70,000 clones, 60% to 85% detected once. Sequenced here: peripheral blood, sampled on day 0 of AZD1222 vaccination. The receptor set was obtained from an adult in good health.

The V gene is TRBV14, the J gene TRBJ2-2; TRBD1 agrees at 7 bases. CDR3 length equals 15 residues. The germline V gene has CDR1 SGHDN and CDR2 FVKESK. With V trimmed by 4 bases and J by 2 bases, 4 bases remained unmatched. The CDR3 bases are TGTGCCAGCAGCCTGAACAGGGGTAACACCGGGGAGCTGTTTTTT. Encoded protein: CASSLNRGNTGELFF.

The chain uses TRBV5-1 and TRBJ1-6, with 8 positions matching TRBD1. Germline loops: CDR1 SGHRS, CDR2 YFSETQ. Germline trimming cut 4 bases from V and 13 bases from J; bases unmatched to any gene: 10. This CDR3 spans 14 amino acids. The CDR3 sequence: CASSLSGTGTPLHF. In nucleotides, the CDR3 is TGCGCCAGCAGCCTATCCGGGACAGGTACCCCCCTCCACTTT.

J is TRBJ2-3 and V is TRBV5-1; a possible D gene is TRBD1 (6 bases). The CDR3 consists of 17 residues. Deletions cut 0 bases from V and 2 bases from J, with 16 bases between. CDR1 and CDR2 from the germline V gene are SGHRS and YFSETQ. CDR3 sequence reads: CASSLGRLTGYTDTQYF. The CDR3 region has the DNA TGCGCCAGCAGCTTGGGGCGCCTAACAGGGTACACAGATACGCAGTATTTT.

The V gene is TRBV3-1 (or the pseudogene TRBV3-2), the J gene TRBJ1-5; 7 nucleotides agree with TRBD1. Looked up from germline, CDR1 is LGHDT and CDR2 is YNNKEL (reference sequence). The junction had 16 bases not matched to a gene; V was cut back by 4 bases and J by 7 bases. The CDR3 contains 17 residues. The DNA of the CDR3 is TGTGCCAGCAGCCCAGGAGGGGGCTTCAACGTAAGGCAGCCCCAGCATTTT. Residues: CASSPGGGFNVRQPQHF.

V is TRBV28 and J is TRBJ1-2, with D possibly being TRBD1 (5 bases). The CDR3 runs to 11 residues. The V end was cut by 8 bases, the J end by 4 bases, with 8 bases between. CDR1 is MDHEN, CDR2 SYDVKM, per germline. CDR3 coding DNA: TGTGCCAGCGAAGGGACCTATGGCTACACCTTC. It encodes CASEGTYGYTF.

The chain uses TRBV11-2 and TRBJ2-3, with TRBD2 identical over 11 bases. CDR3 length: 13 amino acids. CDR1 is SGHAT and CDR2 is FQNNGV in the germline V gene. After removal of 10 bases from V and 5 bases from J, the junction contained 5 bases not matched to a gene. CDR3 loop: CAISGGALDTQYF. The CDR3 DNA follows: TGTGCCATTAGCGGGGGGGCCTTAGATACGCAGTATTTT.

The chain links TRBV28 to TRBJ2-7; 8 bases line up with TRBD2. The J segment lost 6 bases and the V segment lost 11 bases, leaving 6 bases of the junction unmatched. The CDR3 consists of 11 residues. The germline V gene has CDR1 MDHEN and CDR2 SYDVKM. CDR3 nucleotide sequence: TGTGCCGTCCGGGGGGGCGGCGAGCAGTACTTC. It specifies CAVRGGGEQYF.

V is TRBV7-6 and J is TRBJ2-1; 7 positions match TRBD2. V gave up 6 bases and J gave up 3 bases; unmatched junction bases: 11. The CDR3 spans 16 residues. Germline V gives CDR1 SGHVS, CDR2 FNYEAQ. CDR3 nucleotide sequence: TGTGCCAGCAGTTCCATGGGAGCGGGGAACTACAATGAGCAGTTCTTC. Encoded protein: CASSSMGAGNYNEQFF.

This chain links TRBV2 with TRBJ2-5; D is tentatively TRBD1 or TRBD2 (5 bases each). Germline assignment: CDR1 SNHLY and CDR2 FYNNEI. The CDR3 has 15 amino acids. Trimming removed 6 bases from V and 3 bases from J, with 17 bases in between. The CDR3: CASSVTGTVKETQYF. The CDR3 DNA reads TGTGCCAGCAGCGTTACCGGGACGGTAAAAGAGACCCAGTACTTC.

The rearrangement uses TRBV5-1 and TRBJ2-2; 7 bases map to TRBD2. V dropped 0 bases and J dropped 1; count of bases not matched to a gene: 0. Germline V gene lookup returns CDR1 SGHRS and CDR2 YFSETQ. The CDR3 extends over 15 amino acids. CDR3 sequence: CASSLERGNTGELFF. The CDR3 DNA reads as TGCGCCAGCAGCTTGGAGCGGGGGAACACCGGGGAGCTGTTTTTT.